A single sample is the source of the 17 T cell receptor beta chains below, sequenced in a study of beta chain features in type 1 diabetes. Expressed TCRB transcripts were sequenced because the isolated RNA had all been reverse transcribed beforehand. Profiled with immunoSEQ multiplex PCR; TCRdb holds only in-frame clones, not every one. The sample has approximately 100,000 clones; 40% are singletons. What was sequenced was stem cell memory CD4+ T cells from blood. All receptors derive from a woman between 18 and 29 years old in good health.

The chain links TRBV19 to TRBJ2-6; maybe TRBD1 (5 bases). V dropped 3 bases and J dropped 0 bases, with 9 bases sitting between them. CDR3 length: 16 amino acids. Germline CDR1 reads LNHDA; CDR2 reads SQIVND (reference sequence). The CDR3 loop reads CASSIDSTSGANVLTF. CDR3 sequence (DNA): TGTGCCAGTAGTATTGACAGCACCTCTGGGGCCAACGTCCTGACTTTC.

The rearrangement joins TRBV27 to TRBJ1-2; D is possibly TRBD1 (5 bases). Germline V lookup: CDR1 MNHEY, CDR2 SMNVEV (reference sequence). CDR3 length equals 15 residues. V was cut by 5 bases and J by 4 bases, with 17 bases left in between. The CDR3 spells CASSLGGTGLYGYTF. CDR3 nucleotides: TGTGCCAGCAGTCTGGGAGGGACCGGACTCTATGGCTACACCTTC.

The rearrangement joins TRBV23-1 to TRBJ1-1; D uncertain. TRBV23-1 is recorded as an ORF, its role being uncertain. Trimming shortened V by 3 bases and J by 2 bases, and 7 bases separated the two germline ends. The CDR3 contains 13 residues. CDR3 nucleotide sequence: TGCGCCAGCAGTCAGTACAACAACACTGAAGCTTTCTTT. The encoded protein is CASSQYNNTEAFF.

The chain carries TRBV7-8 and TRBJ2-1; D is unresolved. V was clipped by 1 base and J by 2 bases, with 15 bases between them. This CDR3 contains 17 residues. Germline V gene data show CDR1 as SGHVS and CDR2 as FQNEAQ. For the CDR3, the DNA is TGTGCCAGCAGCTTAGTCGTCCGGTCAGGCGCCTACAATGAGCAGTTCTTC. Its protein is CASSLVVRSGAYNEQFF.

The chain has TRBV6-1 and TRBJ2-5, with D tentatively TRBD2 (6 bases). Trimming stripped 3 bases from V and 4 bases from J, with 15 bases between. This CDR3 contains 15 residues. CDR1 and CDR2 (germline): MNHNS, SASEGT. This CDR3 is CASSERAGRRETQYF. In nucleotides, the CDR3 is TGTGCCAGCAGTGAGAGGGCCGGGAGACGAGAGACCCAGTACTTC.

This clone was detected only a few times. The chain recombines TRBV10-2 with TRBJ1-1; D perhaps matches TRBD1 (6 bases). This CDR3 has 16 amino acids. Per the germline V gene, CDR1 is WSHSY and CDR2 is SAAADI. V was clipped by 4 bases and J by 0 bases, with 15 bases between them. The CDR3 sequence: CASSANIGGMNTEAFF. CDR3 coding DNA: TGCGCCAGCAGTGCCAACATTGGGGGCATGAACACTGAAGCTTTCTTT.

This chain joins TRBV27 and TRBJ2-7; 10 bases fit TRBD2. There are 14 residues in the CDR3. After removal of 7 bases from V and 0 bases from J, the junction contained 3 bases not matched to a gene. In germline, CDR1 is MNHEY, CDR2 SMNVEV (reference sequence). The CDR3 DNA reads TGTGCCAGCATGGCTAGCGGGAGCTCCTACGAGCAGTACTTC. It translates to CASMASGSSYEQYF.

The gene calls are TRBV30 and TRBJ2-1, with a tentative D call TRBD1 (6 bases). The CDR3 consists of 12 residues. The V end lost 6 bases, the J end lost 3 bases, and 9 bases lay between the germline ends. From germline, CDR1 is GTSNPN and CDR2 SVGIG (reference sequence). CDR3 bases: TGTGCCTGTCACAGGGTCTACAATGAGCAGTTCTTC. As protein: CACHRVYNEQFF.

Here the CDR3 DNA reads TGTGCCAGCTCACCGGGACAGGGGCTCAGGGAGCAGTTCTTC. Its protein product is CASSPGQGLREQFF. J is TRBJ2-1 and V is TRBV18, with TRBD1 matching over 10 bases. The V gene's germline CDR1 is KGHSH and CDR2 LQKENI. The trim removed 3 bases at V and 10 bases at J, leaving 6 bases unmatched. The CDR3 covers 14 residues.

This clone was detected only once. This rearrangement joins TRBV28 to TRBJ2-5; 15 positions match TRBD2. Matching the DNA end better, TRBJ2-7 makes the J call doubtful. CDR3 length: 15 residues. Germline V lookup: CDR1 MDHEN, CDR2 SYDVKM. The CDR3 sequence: CASSPGLAGGNEQYF. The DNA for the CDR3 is TGTGCCAGCAGTCCGGGACTAGCGGGAGGCAACGAGCAGTACTTC.

In DNA form, the CDR3 reads TGTGCCAGCTCACCACTTCGGTTAGAACGCAATCAGCCCCAGCATTTT. As protein: CASSPLRLERNQPQHF. The J gene is TRBJ1-5, the V gene TRBV18; the D is unclear. The germline CDR1 and CDR2 sequences are KGHSH and LQKENI. V shed 1 base and J shed 2 bases, with 12 bases lying between them. This CDR3 region has 16 residues.

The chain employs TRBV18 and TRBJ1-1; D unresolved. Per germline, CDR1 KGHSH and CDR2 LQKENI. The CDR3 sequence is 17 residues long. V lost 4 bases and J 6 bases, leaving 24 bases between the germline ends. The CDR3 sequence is CASSLTRGGPFGAEAFF. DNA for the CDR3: TGTGCCAGCTCACTCACACGGGGTGGCCCCTTCGGGGCTGAAGCTTTCTTT.

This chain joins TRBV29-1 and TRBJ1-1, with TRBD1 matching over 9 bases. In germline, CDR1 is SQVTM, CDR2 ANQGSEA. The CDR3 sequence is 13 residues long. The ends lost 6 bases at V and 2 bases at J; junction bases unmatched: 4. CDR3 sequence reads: CSVGQGRNTEAFF. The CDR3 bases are TGCAGCGTGGGACAGGGAAGAAACACTGAAGCTTTCTTT.

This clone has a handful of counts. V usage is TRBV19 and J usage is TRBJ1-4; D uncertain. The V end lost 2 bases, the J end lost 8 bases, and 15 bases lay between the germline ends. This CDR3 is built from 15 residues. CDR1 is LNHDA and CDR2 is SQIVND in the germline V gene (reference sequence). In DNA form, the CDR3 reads TGTGCCAGTAGTATACTTCACCGGGTCGGGGAAAAACTGTTTTTT. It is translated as CASSILHRVGEKLFF.

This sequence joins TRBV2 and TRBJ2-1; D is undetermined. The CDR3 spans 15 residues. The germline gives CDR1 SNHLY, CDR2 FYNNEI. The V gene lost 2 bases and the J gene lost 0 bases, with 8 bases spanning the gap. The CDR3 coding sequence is TGTGCCAGCAGTGAAATCAAGCACTCCTACAATGAGCAGTTCTTC. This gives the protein CASSEIKHSYNEQFF.

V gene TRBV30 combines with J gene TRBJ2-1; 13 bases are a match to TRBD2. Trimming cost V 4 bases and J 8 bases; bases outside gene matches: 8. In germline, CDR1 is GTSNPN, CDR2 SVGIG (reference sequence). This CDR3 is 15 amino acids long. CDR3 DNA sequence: TGTGCCTGGAACCCGGGACTAGCGGGAATCCATGAGCAGTTCTTC. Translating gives CAWNPGLAGIHEQFF.

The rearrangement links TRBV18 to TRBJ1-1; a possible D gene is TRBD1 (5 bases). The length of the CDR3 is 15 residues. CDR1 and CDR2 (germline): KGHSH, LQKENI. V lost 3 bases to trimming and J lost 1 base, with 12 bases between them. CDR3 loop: CASSPSGRENTEAFF. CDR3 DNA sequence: TGTGCCAGCTCACCGTCGGGCAGGGAGAACACTGAAGCTTTCTTT.